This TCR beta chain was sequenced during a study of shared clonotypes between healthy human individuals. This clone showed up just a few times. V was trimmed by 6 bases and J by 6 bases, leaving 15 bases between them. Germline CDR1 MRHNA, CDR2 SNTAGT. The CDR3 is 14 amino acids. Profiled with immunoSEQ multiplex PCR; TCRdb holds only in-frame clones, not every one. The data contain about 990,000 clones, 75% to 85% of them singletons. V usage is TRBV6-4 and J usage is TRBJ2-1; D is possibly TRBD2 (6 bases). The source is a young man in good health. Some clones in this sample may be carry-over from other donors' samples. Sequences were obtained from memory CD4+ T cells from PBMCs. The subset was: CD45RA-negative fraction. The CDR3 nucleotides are TGTGCCAGCAGACCCCGACTAGACGCCAATGAGCAGTTCTTC. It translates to CASRPRLDANEQFF.